This TCR beta chain was retrieved from a study of T cell responses to AZD1222 COVID-19 vaccine. The study's findings and limits: Distributed over spike, vaccine-associated CD4 TCRs predominated at 160-218 and 743-854.

The data were produced by immunoSEQ multiplex PCR, yet TCRdb's version contains in-frame clones alone and is incomplete. The sample lists over 100,000 clones; about 91% were seen once. For this clone: Its specificity is unknown.

Germline loops: CDR1 MNHEY, CDR2 SVGAGI. There are 15 residues in the CDR3. Trimming shortened V by 0 bases and J by 10 bases, and 18 bases separated the two germline ends. This chain connects TRBV6-5 to TRBJ1-1; D not resolved. The receptor's source is an adult in good health. The sequenced sample was peripheral blood, obtained on day 0 of AZD1222 vaccination. The CDR3 region has the DNA TGTGCCAGCAGTTACTCGGAGTCCTCTCAACTAGCAGCTTTCTTT. Amino acid sequence: CASSYSESSQLAAFF.